This paragraph covers one T cell receptor beta chain sequence. The V gene end was trimmed by 4 bases and the J gene end by 0 bases; junction bases not matched to a gene: 12. The CDR3 is 17 amino acids. CDR1 and CDR2 from the germline V gene are SGHRS and YFSETQ. Profiled with immunoSEQ multiplex PCR; TCRdb holds only in-frame clones, not every one. The repertoire holds approximately 98,000 clones, around 65% seen once, with approximately 25% in the top ten. The data are from a study of shared clonotypes between healthy human individuals. The V gene is TRBV5-1, the J gene TRBJ2-7; 8 positions match TRBD1. Specimen: memory CD8+ T cells sorted from blood. Documented subset: CD45RO+ cells pooled with CCR7-negative TemRA cells. The sequence was collected from a woman between 25 and 40 years old in good health. The CDR3 DNA reads TGCGCCAGCAGCCCCGGACCGGGACAGGAGAACTCCTACGAGCAGTACTTC. This sequence encodes CASSPGPGQENSYEQYF.